The clone carrying this T cell receptor (beta chain) was observed a few times. What it binds is unknown. This specimen belongs to a study of T cells after yellow fever vaccination. The overall study: Each low-cell-number fraction was prepared by means of SMART-Seq v4 Ultra Low Input. General observations from the study: Most primary-vaccination clones recurred post-booster (roughly 97% CD4, around 88% CD8). Peak timing came faster in the weaker secondary response, day 5 versus 15.

The J segment lost 4 bases and the V segment lost 3 bases, leaving 8 bases of the junction unmatched. CDR1 DFQATT and CDR2 SNEGSKA come from the germline V gene (reference sequence). This CDR3 has 15 amino acids. TCRdb re-called the 5' RACE reads through MiXCR, storing one row per CDR3 protein. The data hold 300,000 to 450,000 distinct CDR3 sequences, with roughly 6.2% observed a single time. This sample comprised PBMCs, obtained 5 days after the yellow fever booster vaccination. This sequence joins TRBV20-1 and TRBJ2-2, with 7 nucleotides matching TRBD1. The sequence came from a man in his thirties or forties who received the YFV17D yellow fever vaccine. CDR3: CSASHSGTATGELFF. CDR3 nucleotides: TGCAGTGCTAGCCACTCCGGGACAGCCACCGGGGAGCTGTTTTTT.